These T cell receptor beta chains were read from a single sample in a study of T cells in Graves' hyperthyroidism and ophthalmopathy. TCRdb processed the multiplex PCR reads anew with MiXCR; each CDR3 protein has one entry. The data contain around 250,000 distinct CDR3 sequences, roughly 15% of them seen just once; the ten biggest clones take up more than 10%. The sequenced sample consisted of blood. These receptors all stem from a woman aged 40 to 55 with Graves' hyperthyroidism that later progressed to Graves' ophthalmopathy. The CDR3 runs from the conserved cysteine through the conserved F or W. D genes are given only for firm matches. Size values are once, few and many counts, or a class for expanded clones, and some rows have none.

>-|TRBV19|15|TRBJ2-2|-
TGTGCCAGTAAGGGGGGGCTACAGAACACCGGGGAGCTGTTTTTT
CASKGGLQNTGELFF
>-|TRBV4-1|14|TRBJ1-5|-
TGCGCCAGCAGCCAAATAGGTACCAATCAGCCCCAGCATTTT
CASSQIGTNQPQHF
>-|TRBV11-2|12|TRBJ2-1|many
TGTGCCAGCAGCTCGATCCCCAATGAGCAGTTCTTC
CASSSIPNEQFF
>-|TRBV14|15|TRBJ2-4|few
TGTGCCAGCAGCCAAGAAACCAGATCCAAAAACATTCAGTACTTC
CASSQETRSKNIQYF
>-|TRBV12-3/TRBV12-4|14|TRBJ1-2|few
TGTGCCAGCAGTTTTTCGGGACTAAACTATGGCTACACCTTC
CASSFSGLNYGYTF
>-|TRBV5-6|12|TRBJ2-7|many
TGTGCCAGCAGCTTGGGATTCGTCGAGCAGTACTTC
CASSLGFVEQYF
>TRBD2|TRBV4-1|21|TRBJ2-7|few
TGCGCCAGCAGCCACCCCTTGGGACAACCGGGACTAGCGGGAGGAACCTACGAGCAGTACTTC
CASSHPLGQPGLAGGTYEQYF
>TRBD1|TRBV28|15|TRBJ2-1|many
TGTGCCAGCAGTTTGGAGAGGGGGCGCGGGAATGAGCAGTTCTTC
CASSLERGRGNEQFF
>-|TRBV3-1|14|TRBJ1-2|-
TGTGCCAGCAGCCAAGATCCCGAAGGGTATGGCTACACCTTC
CASSQDPEGYGYTF
>-|TRBV15|15|TRBJ2-2|many
TGTGCCACCAGCAGAGATCGGACGAACACCGGGGAGCTGTTTTTT
CATSRDRTNTGELFF
>TRBD1|TRBV4-1|16|TRBJ2-4|few
TGCGCCAGCAGCCGAGGGACAGTAATAGCCAAAAACATTCAGTACTTC
CASSRGTVIAKNIQYF
>-|TRBV6-5|16|TRBJ2-1|few
TGTGCCAGCAGTTACGATCGGGACGTTTCCTACAATGAGCAGTTCTTC
CASSYDRDVSYNEQFF
>-|TRBV6-2/TRBV6-3|14|TRBJ2-5|many
TGTGCCAGCAGTTATTCTCCCCCCCCGACGGCCCAGTACTTC
CASSYSPPPTAQYF
>-|TRBV7-9|16|TRBJ2-5|-
TGTGCCAGCAGCTCCGGGGCAGGAGGGCCCCAAGAGACCCACTACTTC
CASSSGAGGPQETHYF
>-|TRBV12-3/TRBV12-4|11|TRBJ2-1|many
TGTGCCAGCAGTTCCTCAGGGGAGCAGTTCTTC
CASSSSGEQFF
>-|TRBV15|16|TRBJ2-5|many
TGTGCCACCAGCAGAGATATTGGACAGCTTCAAGAGACCCAGTACTTC
CATSRDIGQLQETQYF
>-|TRBV28|16|TRBJ2-7|many
TGTGCCACAGCATGGGGATATGGAGACATCCCCTACGAGCAGTACTTC
CATAWGYGDIPYEQYF
>-|TRBV5-4|15|TRBJ1-2|few
TGTGCCAGCAGATTGACAGGTCAAGCTAACTATGGCTACACCTTC
CASRLTGQANYGYTF
>-|TRBV6-2/TRBV6-3|17|TRBJ1-5|many
TGTGCCAGCAGTCGAGACAGGCGAGGATATAGCAATCAGCCCCAGCATTTT
CASSRDRRGYSNQPQHF
>TRBD1|TRBV19|12|TRBJ1-2|few
TGTGCCAGTGGGGACAGGGGGCTTGGCTACACCTTC
CASGDRGLGYTF
>-|TRBV2|11|TRBJ1-2|-
TGTGCCAGCAGTGAAAGGAATGGCTACACCTTC
CASSERNGYTF
>-|TRBV15|15|TRBJ2-7|-
TGTGCCACCAGCACAGATCAGGGTGCGGACTACGAGCAGTACTTC
CATSTDQGADYEQYF
>TRBD2|TRBV11-2|16|TRBJ2-3|once
TGTGCCAGCAGCATTACTAGCGGGAGTGTCACAGATACGCAGTATTTT
CASSITSGSVTDTQYF
>-|TRBV20-1|14|TRBJ1-1|many
TGCAGTGGCGAAATCGACAGAAGGAACACTGAAGCTTTCTTT
CSGEIDRRNTEAFF
>-|TRBV2|14|TRBJ2-2|many
TGTGCCAGCCTACCGGACTGGGACGGCGGGGAGCTGTTTTTT
CASLPDWDGGELFF
>-|TRBV30|13|TRBJ1-4|many
TGTGCCTGGAGTAGGAGGGGAGATGAAAAACTGTTTTTT
CAWSRRGDEKLFF
>TRBD2|TRBV2|14|TRBJ2-7|many
TGTGCCAGCCGGATTAGCGGGAGGGCCACGAGGCAGTACTTC
CASRISGRATRQYF
>-|TRBV3-1|15|TRBJ2-5|many
TGTGCCAGCAGCCACGTTAGCGGATACCAAGAGACCCAGTACTTC
CASSHVSGYQETQYF
>-|TRBV24-1|12|TRBJ2-1|many
TGTGCCACCAGTGCCGGGAGAAATGAGCAGTTCTTC
CATSAGRNEQFF
>-|TRBV10-2|14|TRBJ2-7|-
TGCGCCAGCAGTGAATCGGAGTTCTCCTACGAGCAGTACTTC
CASSESEFSYEQYF
>-|TRBV5-6|13|TRBJ1-3|few
TGTGCCAGCAGCTTGCACTCTGGAAACACCATATATTTT
CASSLHSGNTIYF
>-|TRBV5-1|14|TRBJ1-1|many
TGCGCCAGCAGCTTGGTGGGGCCCGACACTGAAGCTTTCTTT
CASSLVGPDTEAFF
>-|TRBV20-1|13|TRBJ2-7|-
TGCAGTGCTAGAGCGGCGATTTCCTACGAGCAGTACTTC
CSARAAISYEQYF
>-|TRBV9|13|TRBJ2-5|-
TGTGCCAGCAGTTCGGGGGTGAGGGAGACCCAGTACTTC
CASSSGVRETQYF
>-|TRBV7-2|16|TRBJ2-5|many
TGTGCCAGCAGCTTAGGGATGGGTGAGGGTGAAGAGACCCAGTACTTC
CASSLGMGEGEETQYF